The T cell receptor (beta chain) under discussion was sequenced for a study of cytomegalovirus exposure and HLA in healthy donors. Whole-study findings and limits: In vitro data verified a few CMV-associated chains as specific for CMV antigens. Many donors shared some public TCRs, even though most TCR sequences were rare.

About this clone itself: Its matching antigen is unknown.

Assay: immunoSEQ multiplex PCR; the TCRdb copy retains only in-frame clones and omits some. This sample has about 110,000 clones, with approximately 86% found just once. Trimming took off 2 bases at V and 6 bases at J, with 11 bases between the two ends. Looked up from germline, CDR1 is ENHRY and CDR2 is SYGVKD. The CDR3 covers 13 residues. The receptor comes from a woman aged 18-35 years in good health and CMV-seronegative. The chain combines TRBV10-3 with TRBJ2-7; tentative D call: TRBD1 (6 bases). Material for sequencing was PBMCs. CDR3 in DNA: TGTGCCATCAGTGAGGCAGGGGAAGGCGAGCAGTACTTC. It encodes CAISEAGEGEQYF.